The present T cell receptor (beta chain) was sequenced within a study of control samples from healthy donors and cancer patients. CDR1 and CDR2 (germline): SGHRS, YFSETQ. V lost 2 bases and J lost 13; bases outside the gene matches: 8. The CDR3 is 13 residues long. Profiled with immunoSEQ multiplex PCR; TCRdb holds only in-frame clones, not every one. This sample has fewer than 200,000 clones, with over 85% found just once. The TCR was taken from a man between 25 and 39 years old in good health. The V call is TRBV5-1, the J call TRBJ2-1; 8 bases map to TRBD2. The sample comprised blood. The DNA for the CDR3 is TGCGCCAGCAGCTTCCCGGGAGGGGGTGGCCAGTTCTTC. Its translation is CASSFPGGGGQFF. The variable domain in full, completed from reference TRBV5-1 and TRBJ2-1, reads KAGVTQTPRYLIKTRGQQVTLSCSPISGHRSVSWYQQTPGQGLQFLFEYFSETQRNKGNFPGRFSGRQFSNSRSEMNVSTLELGDSALYLCASSFPGGGGQFFGPGTRLTVL.